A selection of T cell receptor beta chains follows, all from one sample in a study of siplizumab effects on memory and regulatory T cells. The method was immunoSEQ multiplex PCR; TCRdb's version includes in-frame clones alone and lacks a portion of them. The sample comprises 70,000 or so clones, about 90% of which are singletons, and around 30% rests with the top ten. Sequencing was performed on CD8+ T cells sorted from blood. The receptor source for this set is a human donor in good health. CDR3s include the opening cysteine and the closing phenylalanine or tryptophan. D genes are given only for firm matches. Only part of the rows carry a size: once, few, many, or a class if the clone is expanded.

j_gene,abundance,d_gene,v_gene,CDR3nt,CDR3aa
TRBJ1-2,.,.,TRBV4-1,TGCGCCAGCAGCCCCGGGGGCAACTATGGCTACACCTTC,CASSPGGNYGYTF
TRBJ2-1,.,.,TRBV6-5,TGTGCCAGCAGTTACAACTGGGGCCAATACAATGAGCAGTTCTTC,CASSYNWGQYNEQFF
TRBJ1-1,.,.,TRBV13,TGTGCCAGCAGCTTAGCGAGGGAGAACACTGAAGCTTTCTTT,CASSLARENTEAFF
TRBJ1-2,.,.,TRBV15,TGTGCCACCAGCCATTATCAGGGGCCGGGGGTTAACTATGGCTACACCTTC,CATSHYQGPGVNYGYTF
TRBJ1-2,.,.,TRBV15,TGTGCCACCAGCAGAGATCGAGGACAGAACTATGGCTACACCTTC,CATSRDRGQNYGYTF
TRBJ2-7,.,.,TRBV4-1,TGCGCCAGCAGCCAAGATAACTCGGGGCTCTACGAGCAGTACTTC,CASSQDNSGLYEQYF
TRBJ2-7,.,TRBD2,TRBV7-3,TGTGCCAGCAGCTCCGGGACTAGCGGGAGCTCCTACGAGCAGTACTTC,CASSSGTSGSSYEQYF
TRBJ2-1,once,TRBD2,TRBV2,TGTGCCAGCAATCAGCGGGAGACGTTCAATGAGCAGTTCTTC,CASNQRETFNEQFF
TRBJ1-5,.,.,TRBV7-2,TGTGCCGTAGGTGGGTTGAGCAATCAGCCCCAGCATTTT,CAVGGLSNQPQHF
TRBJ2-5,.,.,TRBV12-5,TGTGCTAGTGGTTCACCTGGGGGCGGGAGTGAGACCCAGTACTTC,CASGSPGGGSETQYF
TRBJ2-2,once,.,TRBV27,TGTGCCAGCAGTTTCCAGAACACCGGGGAGCTGTTTTTT,CASSFQNTGELFF
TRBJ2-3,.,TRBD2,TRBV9,TGTGCCAGCAGCGCGCTCTCGGGACTAGAGAGCACAGATACGCAGTATTTT,CASSALSGLESTDTQYF
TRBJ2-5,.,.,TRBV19,TGTGCCAGTAGCCCTTGGATTGGGCAAGAGACCCAGTACTTC,CASSPWIGQETQYF
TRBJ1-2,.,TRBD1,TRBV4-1,TGCGCCAGCAGCCAAGAATGGACAGGGTGGTACGGCTACACCTTC,CASSQEWTGWYGYTF
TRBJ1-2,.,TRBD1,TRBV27,TGTGCCTCTCGGACAGGGGGTGATGGCTACACCTTC,CASRTGGDGYTF
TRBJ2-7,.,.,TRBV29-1,TGCAGCGTTCGTCGGGAGTCCTCCTACGAGCAGTACTTC,CSVRRESSYEQYF
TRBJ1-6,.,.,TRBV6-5,TGTGCCAGCAGTTACTCGGGCAACTCACCCCTCCACTTT,CASSYSGNSPLHF
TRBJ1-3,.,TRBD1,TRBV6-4,TGTGCCAGCAGTGCCGCCGGGACAGGGATGTACACCATATATTTT,CASSAAGTGMYTIYF
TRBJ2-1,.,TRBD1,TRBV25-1,TGTGCCAGCAGGAACAGGGGAAATGAGCAGTTCTTC,CASRNRGNEQFF
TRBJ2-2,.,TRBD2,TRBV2,TGTGCCAGCAGTTTGACTAGCGGGAGTATCACCGGGGAGCTGTTTTTT,CASSLTSGSITGELFF
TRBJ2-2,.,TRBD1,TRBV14,TGTGCCAGCAGCCAATGGCCGGGACAGGGATACACCGGGGAGCTGTTTTTT,CASSQWPGQGYTGELFF
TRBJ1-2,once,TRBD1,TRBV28,TGTGCCAGCAGTTCCGAAACCCACCCGACAGGGGAGGACGGCTACACCTTC,CASSSETHPTGEDGYTF
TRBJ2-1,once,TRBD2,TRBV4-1,TGCGCCAGCAGCCAGGTAGCGGGGGGCCCGTACAATGAGCAGTTCTTC,CASSQVAGGPYNEQFF
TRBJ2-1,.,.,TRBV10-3,TGTGCCATCAGTGCAGGGGAGCACTCCTACAATGAGCAGTTCTTC,CAISAGEHSYNEQFF
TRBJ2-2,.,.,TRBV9,TGTGCCAGCAGCGTAACATTATCCCCCGGGGAGCTGTTTTTT,CASSVTLSPGELFF
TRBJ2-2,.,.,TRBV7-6,TGTGCCAGCAGCCTACCGATGGGCACCGGGGAGCTGTTTTTT,CASSLPMGTGELFF
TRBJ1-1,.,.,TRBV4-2,TGTGCCAGCAGCCTTCAGGGGATCGCTTTCTTT,CASSLQGIAFF
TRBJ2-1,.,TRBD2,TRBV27,TGTGCCAGCAGTTTAAATAGCGGGGCCTACAATGAGCAGTTCTTC,CASSLNSGAYNEQFF
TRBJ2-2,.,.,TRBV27,TGTGCCAGCAGTTTAGTCGCGAACACCGGGGAGCTGTTTTTT,CASSLVANTGELFF
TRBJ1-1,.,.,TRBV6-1,TGTGCCAGCAGACTGGGCCCGACGAACACTGAAGCTTTCTTT,CASRLGPTNTEAFF
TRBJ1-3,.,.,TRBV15,TGTGCCACCAGCAGAGATACCTTACGGGACACCATATATTTT,CATSRDTLRDTIYF
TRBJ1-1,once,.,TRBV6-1,TGTGCCAGCAGGACACTGCACACTGAAGCTTTCTTT,CASRTLHTEAFF
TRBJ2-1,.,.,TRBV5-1,TGCGCCAGCAGCTTGTCGCTAGTTACGAACTCCTACAATGAGCAGTTCTTC,CASSLSLVTNSYNEQFF
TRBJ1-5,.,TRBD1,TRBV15,TGTGCCACCAGCAGGGACAGGGGCCAGCCCCAGCATTTT,CATSRDRGQPQHF
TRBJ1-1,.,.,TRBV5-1,TGCGCCAGCAGCTTGGTACTGAACACTGAAGCTTTCTTT,CASSLVLNTEAFF
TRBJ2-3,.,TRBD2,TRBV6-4,TGTGCCAGCAGTGAGGACGGACTAGCGGGCACAGATACGCAGTATTTT,CASSEDGLAGTDTQYF
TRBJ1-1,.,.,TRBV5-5,TGTGCCAGCAGCCCCAACACTGAAGCTTTCTTT,CASSPNTEAFF
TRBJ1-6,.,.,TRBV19,TGTGCCAGTACCGAGTATAGCTCCTATAATTCACCCCTCCACTTT,CASTEYSSYNSPLHF
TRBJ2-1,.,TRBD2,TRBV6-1,TGTGCCAGCAGTGAAGTAGCTAGCGGGAGAGAAGAGCAGTTCTTC,CASSEVASGREEQFF
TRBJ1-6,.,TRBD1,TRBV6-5,TGTGCCAGGAGACAGGGGGTTAATTCACCCCTCCACTTT,CARRQGVNSPLHF
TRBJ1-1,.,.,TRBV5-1,TGCGCCAGCAGCTTTGGGGGGAGCCTTGAAGCTTTCTTT,CASSFGGSLEAFF
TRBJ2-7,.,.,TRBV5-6,TGTGCCAGCAGCCCCGGGGCTGTGACCGAGCAGTACTTC,CASSPGAVTEQYF
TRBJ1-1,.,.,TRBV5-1,TGCGCCAGCAGCTTGACTGTCGGGGAGAACACTGAAGCTTTCTTT,CASSLTVGENTEAFF
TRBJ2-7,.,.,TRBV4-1,TGCGCCAGCAGCCAAGCTGGCAGTAGCCTCGAGCAGTACTTC,CASSQAGSSLEQYF
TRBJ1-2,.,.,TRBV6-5,TGTGCCAGCAGTCCTAATGGTTGGAACTATGGCTACACCTTC,CASSPNGWNYGYTF
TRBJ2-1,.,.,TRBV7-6,TGTGCCAGCAGCCACTTAACGGGGCCGAACAATGAGCAGTTCTTC,CASSHLTGPNNEQFF
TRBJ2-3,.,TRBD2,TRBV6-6,TGTGCCAGCAGTTATTACAGCGGGAGGGGTGCAGATACGCAGTATTTT,CASSYYSGRGADTQYF